This TCR beta chain was sequenced in a study of identical twins. For this clonotype: Its antigen remains unidentified.

MiXCR, applied by TCRdb to the 5' RACE reads, yields one record per CDR3 protein. The data show 430,000 or so distinct CDR3 sequences, with approximately 24% seen just once and approximately 2.9% held by the top ten. The length of the CDR3 is 16 residues. Germline values: CDR1 SGHRS, CDR2 YFSETQ. Trimming took off 0 bases at V and 1 base at J, with 10 bases between the two ends. Points from the study as a whole: In cord blood, abundant beta clonotypes had fewer insertions; memory showed no trend. A cross-sectional statistical analysis, not follow-up of the same donors, supported the conclusions.

The data were also submitted as part of a second study, on T cells expressing NK-cell markers. As that study records: The authors sequenced eight donors, of whom seven were HCMV-seropositive and one was seronegative. Sorting in several experiments was restricted by an anti-gamma-delta TCR antibody to alpha-beta TCR T cells.

The receptor comes from a woman aged 18-29 years in good health. V is TRBV5-1 and J is TRBJ2-2; possibly TRBD1 for D (5 bases). Sequencing was carried out using CD4+ T cells sorted from blood. Here the CDR3 DNA reads TGCGCCAGCAGCTTGGGGTTAACAGGGAACACCGGGGAGCTGTTTTTT. Protein sequence: CASSLGLTGNTGELFF.